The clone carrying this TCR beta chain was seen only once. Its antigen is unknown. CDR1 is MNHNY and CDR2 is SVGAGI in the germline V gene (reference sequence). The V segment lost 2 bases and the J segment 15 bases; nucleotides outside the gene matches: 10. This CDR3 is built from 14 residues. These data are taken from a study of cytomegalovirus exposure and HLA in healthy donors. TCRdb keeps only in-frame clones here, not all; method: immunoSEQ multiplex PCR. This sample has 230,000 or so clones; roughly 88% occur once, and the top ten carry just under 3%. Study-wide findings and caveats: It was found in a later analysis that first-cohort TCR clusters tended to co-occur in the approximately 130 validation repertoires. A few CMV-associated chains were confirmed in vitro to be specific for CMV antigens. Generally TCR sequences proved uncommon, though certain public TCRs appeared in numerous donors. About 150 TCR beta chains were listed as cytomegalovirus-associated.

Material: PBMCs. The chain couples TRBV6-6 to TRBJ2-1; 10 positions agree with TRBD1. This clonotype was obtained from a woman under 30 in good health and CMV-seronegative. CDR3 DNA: TGTGCCAGCAGTTACCCTCGGCGAGACAGGGGGCCGTTCTTC. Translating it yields CASSYPRRDRGPFF.